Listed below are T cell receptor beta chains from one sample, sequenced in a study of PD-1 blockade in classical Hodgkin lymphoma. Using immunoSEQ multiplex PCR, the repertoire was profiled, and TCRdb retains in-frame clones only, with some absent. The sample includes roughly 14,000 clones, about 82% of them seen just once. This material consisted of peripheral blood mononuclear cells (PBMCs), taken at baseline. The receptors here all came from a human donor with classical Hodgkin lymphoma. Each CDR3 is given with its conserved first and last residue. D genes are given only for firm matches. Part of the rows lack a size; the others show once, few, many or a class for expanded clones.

cdr3_nt: TGCGCCAGCAGGTTGAATGAAAAACTGTTTTTT
cdr3_aa: CASRLNEKLFF
clone_size: NA
v_call: TRBV5-1
d_call: NA
cdr3_length: 11
j_call: TRBJ1-4

cdr3_nt: TGTGCCAGCAGAAATCGGGACAGGGGTACTGAAGCTTTCTTT
cdr3_aa: CASRNRDRGTEAFF
clone_size: NA
v_call: TRBV7-2
d_call: TRBD1
cdr3_length: 14
j_call: TRBJ1-1

cdr3_nt: TGTGCCAGCAGCTTAGCGCGCGGCGGGAGTGAGTTCTTC
cdr3_aa: CASSLARGGSEFF
clone_size: NA
v_call: TRBV7-2
d_call: TRBD2
cdr3_length: 13
j_call: TRBJ2-1

cdr3_nt: TGCGCCAGCAGCATCCTTGGACAGGGCTTGTACGAGCAGTACTTC
cdr3_aa: CASSILGQGLYEQYF
clone_size: NA
v_call: TRBV4-1
d_call: TRBD1
cdr3_length: 15
j_call: TRBJ2-7

cdr3_nt: TGTGCCAGCAGCTTGGGCGGGGCGGGGGTCACCGGGGAGCTGTTTTTT
cdr3_aa: CASSLGGAGVTGELFF
clone_size: NA
v_call: TRBV5-5
d_call: TRBD2
cdr3_length: 16
j_call: TRBJ2-2

cdr3_nt: TGTGCCAGCAATATCGGTGGGAATTCACCCCTCCACTTT
cdr3_aa: CASNIGGNSPLHF
clone_size: few
v_call: TRBV2
d_call: NA
cdr3_length: 13
j_call: TRBJ1-6

cdr3_nt: TGTGCCAGCAATGGACTAGCGGGAGTTGGTACCGGGGAGCTGTTTTTT
cdr3_aa: CASNGLAGVGTGELFF
clone_size: few
v_call: TRBV27
d_call: TRBD2
cdr3_length: 16
j_call: TRBJ2-2

cdr3_nt: TGTGCCAGCAGTTTACAGGGTTGGAATTCACCCCTCCACTTT
cdr3_aa: CASSLQGWNSPLHF
clone_size: once
v_call: TRBV7-2
d_call: NA
cdr3_length: 14
j_call: TRBJ1-6

cdr3_nt: TGTGCCAGCAGCCCCGGGAGGGGCCGGAACACTGAAGCTTTCTTT
cdr3_aa: CASSPGRGRNTEAFF
clone_size: NA
v_call: TRBV9
d_call: NA
cdr3_length: 15
j_call: TRBJ1-1

cdr3_nt: TGCGCCAGCAGCCAAGCGGGCGGGAGAGGAGATACGCAGTATTTT
cdr3_aa: CASSQAGGRGDTQYF
clone_size: NA
v_call: TRBV4-3
d_call: TRBD2
cdr3_length: 15
j_call: TRBJ2-3

cdr3_nt: TGTGCCTCTGACCACCGGGAGTCGCATGGCTACACCTTC
cdr3_aa: CASDHRESHGYTF
clone_size: once
v_call: TRBV30
d_call: NA
cdr3_length: 13
j_call: TRBJ1-2

cdr3_nt: TGTGCCATCCCACGAGGGGGCAATGGCTACACCTTC
cdr3_aa: CAIPRGGNGYTF
clone_size: NA
v_call: TRBV2
d_call: TRBD1
cdr3_length: 12
j_call: TRBJ1-2

cdr3_nt: TGTGCCAGCAGCTTAGGAGCGGGAGGGACCGGGGAGCTGTTTTTT
cdr3_aa: CASSLGAGGTGELFF
clone_size: few
v_call: TRBV7-6
d_call: TRBD2
cdr3_length: 15
j_call: TRBJ2-2

cdr3_nt: TGTGCCAGCAGTTCCCGAAGGGAGATGGAGGACTATGGCTACACCTTC
cdr3_aa: CASSSRREMEDYGYTF
clone_size: once
v_call: TRBV9
d_call: NA
cdr3_length: 16
j_call: TRBJ1-2

cdr3_nt: TGTGCCAGCAGTGAAGAGATTCCCACCTACACAGATACGCAGTATTTT
cdr3_aa: CASSEEIPTYTDTQYF
clone_size: NA
v_call: TRBV2
d_call: NA
cdr3_length: 16
j_call: TRBJ2-3

cdr3_nt: TGCAGCTCGGTGGGTCCACCGAGGAACACTGAAGCTTTCTTT
cdr3_aa: CSSVGPPRNTEAFF
clone_size: NA
v_call: TRBV29-1
d_call: NA
cdr3_length: 14
j_call: TRBJ1-1

cdr3_nt: TGTGCCAGCAGCTCCCGAGGGCTAGCCAAAAACATTCAGTACTTC
cdr3_aa: CASSSRGLAKNIQYF
clone_size: NA
v_call: TRBV13
d_call: NA
cdr3_length: 15
j_call: TRBJ2-4

cdr3_nt: TGTGCCAGCAGCTTAACTACTTCGACCCCCTTCTCTGGAAACACCATATATTTT
cdr3_aa: CASSLTTSTPFSGNTIYF
clone_size: NA
v_call: TRBV5-4
d_call: NA
cdr3_length: 18
j_call: TRBJ1-3

cdr3_nt: TGCGCCAGCAGCCTGAATCTGTGGGTGCCCTCCTACGAGCAGTACTTC
cdr3_aa: CASSLNLWVPSYEQYF
clone_size: once
v_call: TRBV5-1
d_call: NA
cdr3_length: 16
j_call: TRBJ2-7

cdr3_nt: TGTGCTAGTGGTTTGCTCCCGGGACAGGGGCGCTACGAGCAGTACTTC
cdr3_aa: CASGLLPGQGRYEQYF
clone_size: NA
v_call: TRBV12-5
d_call: TRBD1
cdr3_length: 16
j_call: TRBJ2-7

cdr3_nt: TGTGCCAGCAGCTTACTATGGGCTGGGGGTAATTCACCCCTCCACTTT
cdr3_aa: CASSLLWAGGNSPLHF
clone_size: NA
v_call: TRBV7-8
d_call: NA
cdr3_length: 16
j_call: TRBJ1-6

cdr3_nt: TGCGCCAGCAGCCCTGACTGGAAACCCTACGAGCAGTACTTC
cdr3_aa: CASSPDWKPYEQYF
clone_size: NA
v_call: TRBV5-1
d_call: NA
cdr3_length: 14
j_call: TRBJ2-7

cdr3_nt: TGCAGCGTTGAGGGAGACGTTGGGGACGAGCAGTACTTC
cdr3_aa: CSVEGDVGDEQYF
clone_size: NA
v_call: TRBV29-1
d_call: NA
cdr3_length: 13
j_call: TRBJ2-7

cdr3_nt: TGCGCCAGCAGCTTGGCCGGGCGAGGCTCTGGAAACACCATATATTTT
cdr3_aa: CASSLAGRGSGNTIYF
clone_size: once
v_call: TRBV5-1
d_call: NA
cdr3_length: 16
j_call: TRBJ1-3

cdr3_nt: TGTGCCAGCAGTCCCGGGACTAGCGGGAGCCGTGGCTACGAGCAGTACTTC
cdr3_aa: CASSPGTSGSRGYEQYF
clone_size: once
v_call: TRBV27
d_call: TRBD2
cdr3_length: 17
j_call: TRBJ2-7

cdr3_nt: TGTGCCAGCAGCTTAGCGGCGATACCCCGCGAGACCCAGTACTTC
cdr3_aa: CASSLAAIPRETQYF
clone_size: NA
v_call: TRBV7-6
d_call: NA
cdr3_length: 15
j_call: TRBJ2-5

cdr3_nt: TGTGCCAGCTCACCCTACTCTGGAAACACCATATATTTT
cdr3_aa: CASSPYSGNTIYF
clone_size: NA
v_call: TRBV18
d_call: NA
cdr3_length: 13
j_call: TRBJ1-3